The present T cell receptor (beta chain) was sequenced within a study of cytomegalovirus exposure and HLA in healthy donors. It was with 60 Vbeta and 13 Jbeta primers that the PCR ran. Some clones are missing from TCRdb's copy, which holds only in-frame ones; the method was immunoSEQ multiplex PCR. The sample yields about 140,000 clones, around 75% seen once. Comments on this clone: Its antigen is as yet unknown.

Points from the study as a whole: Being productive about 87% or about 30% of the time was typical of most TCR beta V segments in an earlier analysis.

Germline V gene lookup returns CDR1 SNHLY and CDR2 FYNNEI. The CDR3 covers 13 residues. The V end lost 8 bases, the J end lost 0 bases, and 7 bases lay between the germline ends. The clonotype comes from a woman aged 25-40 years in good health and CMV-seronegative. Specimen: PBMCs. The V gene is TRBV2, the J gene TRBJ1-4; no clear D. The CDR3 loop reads CASHVATNEKLFF. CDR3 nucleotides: TGTGCCAGCCATGTTGCAACTAATGAAAAACTGTTTTTT.